This TCR beta chain was identified during a study of response to subunit inactivated influenza vaccine. General study results and limits: Every seasonal influenza vaccination brings in few new T cells, the authors suggested.

Remarks on this clonotype: Its target is unknown.

The CDR3 extends over 13 amino acids. V lost 10 bases to trimming and J lost 6 bases, with 16 bases between them. Germline CDR1 and CDR2: MNHNS and SASEGT. TCRdb re-analysed the RT-PCR reads in MiXCR, keeping a single row per CDR3 protein. Among over 150,000 distinct CDR3 sequences, nearly 9.5% were seen once, and the ten largest hold 11%. V and J are TRBV6-1 and TRBJ1-5; tentatively, D is TRBD1 (6 bases). The source of this sequence is a middle-aged man who received an inactivated influenza vaccine. This specimen was non-naive T cells sorted from PBMCs, taken on the day of vaccination. The CDR3 sequence is CATRPQGRQPQHF. As DNA, the CDR3 is TGTGCCACCCGGCCACAGGGTCGTCAGCCCCAGCATTTT.